These T cell receptor beta chains were read from a single sample in a study of T-cell reconstitution after alpha-beta-depleted transplantation in children. TCRdb itself ran the PCR reads through MiXCR, one entry per CDR3 protein. The table lists approximately 500,000 distinct CDR3 sequences, 10% of them singletons. The sequences come from PBMCs, collected before TCRalphabeta/CD19-depleted stem cell transplant. Receptors were obtained from a child aged 2-15 years with inherited bone marrow failure, due to receive a stem cell transplant. CDR3s include the opening cysteine and the closing phenylalanine or tryptophan. Fields, in order: CDR3 length, V gene, D gene, J gene, clone size, CDR3 DNA, CDR3 protein. A D gene is named only where the DNA matches it firmly. Some rows mark clone size as missing; the rest say once, few, many or name a class of expanded clone.

15,TRBV12-3/TRBV12-4,NA,TRBJ2-5,many,TGTGCCAGCAGTTTAAGGGGGGCCCTCCAAGAGACCCAGTACTTC,CASSLRGALQETQYF
14,TRBV11-2,TRBD1,TRBJ2-7,few,TGTGCCAGCAGACAACCGGGACAGGGGCCCGAGCAGTACTTC,CASRQPGQGPEQYF
17,TRBV4-3,TRBD2,TRBJ2-3,many,TGCGCCAGCAGCCAAGCATCCTTTAGCGGGAGGACAGATACGCAGTATTTT,CASSQASFSGRTDTQYF
14,TRBV12-3/TRBV12-4,NA,TRBJ1-5,few,TGTGCCAGCAGTTTTGGGGTGCGGGTACAGCCCCAGCATTTT,CASSFGVRVQPQHF
15,TRBV12-3/TRBV12-4,NA,TRBJ2-3,few,TGTGCCAGCAGTTCTCCAGACGGGACCGCGGGTACGCAGTATTTT,CASSSPDGTAGTQYF
15,TRBV6-5,NA,TRBJ2-7,many,TGTGCCAGCAGTTACTCTAACGGGAATACGGGCGAGCAGTACTTC,CASSYSNGNTGEQYF
15,TRBV12-5,NA,TRBJ1-2,few,TGTGCTAGTAGAAATACCGGGGGGCAAGGCTATGGCTACACCTTC,CASRNTGGQGYGYTF
17,TRBV30,NA,TRBJ2-2,few,TGTGCCTGGAGTGTTACCAGGTCGTGGGACCGCACCGGGGAGCTGTTTTTT,CAWSVTRSWDRTGELFF
16,TRBV4-1,NA,TRBJ2-3,many,TGCGCCAGCAGCCCTACAGGGAGGGGAACTACAGATACGCAGTATTTT,CASSPTGRGTTDTQYF
15,TRBV18,NA,TRBJ1-4,many,TGTGCCAGCTCACCGAACAGCGGCTATAATGAAAAACTGTTTTTT,CASSPNSGYNEKLFF
13,TRBV7-2,NA,TRBJ2-1,NA,TGTGCCAGCAGCCCTCGGCCCGCCTATGAGCAGTTCTTC,CASSPRPAYEQFF
15,TRBV5-6,NA,TRBJ2-2,many,TGTGCCAGCAGCTGGACCGGGACTAACACCGGGGAGCTGTTTTTT,CASSWTGTNTGELFF
17,TRBV2,TRBD2,TRBJ2-2,many,TGTGCCAGCACCCCGACCAGGACTAGCGGGAGAACCGGGGAGCTGTTTTTT,CASTPTRTSGRTGELFF
14,TRBV28,TRBD1,TRBJ2-7,NA,TGTGCCAGCACCGACACCGGGACAGCCTACGAGCAGTACTTC,CASTDTGTAYEQYF
17,TRBV5-1,TRBD2,TRBJ2-1,many,TGCGCCAGCAGCTTAGAGGCACTAGCGGGACGAGGGGGTGAGCAGTTCTTC,CASSLEALAGRGGEQFF
15,TRBV12-3/TRBV12-4,TRBD2,TRBJ2-1,many,TGTGCCAGCAGTTCTAGCGGGGGCCTCTACAATGAGCAGTTCTTC,CASSSSGGLYNEQFF
21,TRBV7-3,TRBD2,TRBJ2-3,NA,TGTGCCAGCAGCTTACGTTGGGGCCCGGGACTAGCGGGAGTAGGTACAGATACGCAGTATTTT,CASSLRWGPGLAGVGTDTQYF
15,TRBV12-3/TRBV12-4,NA,TRBJ2-7,NA,TGTGCCAGCAGTTTCACGACAGGTGTGGGTTACGAGCAGTACTTC,CASSFTTGVGYEQYF
15,TRBV6-2/TRBV6-3,TRBD1,TRBJ2-7,NA,TGTGCCAGCACCAGACCTGGGACAGGGACCTACGAGCAGTACTTC,CASTRPGTGTYEQYF
17,TRBV19,TRBD1,TRBJ1-5,NA,TGTGCCAGTAGTGTCTCGGGACAGGGCGCGGCATATCAGCCCCAGCATTTT,CASSVSGQGAAYQPQHF
16,TRBV28,NA,TRBJ1-6,many,TGTGCCAGCAGTAGGAAGACCGGGGGCGTAAATTCACCCCTCCACTTT,CASSRKTGGVNSPLHF
14,TRBV20-1,TRBD2,TRBJ2-7,many,TGCAGTGCACCCGGGGGACTAGCGGGAGCCAAGCAGTACTTC,CSAPGGLAGAKQYF
16,TRBV20-1,NA,TRBJ1-5,many,TGCAGTGCTAGAACCGGGGCCCCATTTAGCAATCAGCCCCAGCATTTT,CSARTGAPFSNQPQHF
13,TRBV12-3/TRBV12-4,NA,TRBJ2-7,many,TGTGCCAGCAGCCCGTGGGATATCTACGAGCAGTACTTC,CASSPWDIYEQYF
13,TRBV29-1,NA,TRBJ2-2,many,TGCAGCGTTGTACCCGGGGCCACCGGGGAGCTGTTTTTT,CSVVPGATGELFF
15,TRBV5-6,TRBD2,TRBJ2-7,NA,TGTGCCAGCAGCCCAACTAGCGGGTACTCCTACGAGCAGTACTTC,CASSPTSGYSYEQYF
17,TRBV12-3/TRBV12-4,TRBD1,TRBJ1-2,many,TGTGCCAGCAGTCCCCTTACGGACAGGGGTTTTGAGGATGGCTACACCTTC,CASSPLTDRGFEDGYTF
17,TRBV2,TRBD2,TRBJ2-3,NA,TGTGCCAGCAGTGAAGCGCGGTCTAGCGGTCTCGGAGATACGCAGTATTTT,CASSEARSSGLGDTQYF
15,TRBV5-1,TRBD2,TRBJ2-3,many,TGCGCCAGCAGCCTTCGGGCGGGAGAGGGAGATACGCAGTATTTT,CASSLRAGEGDTQYF
15,TRBV18,NA,TRBJ1-2,NA,TGTGCCAGCTCACCACCGAGTTCCAGGGATTATGGCTACACCTTC,CASSPPSSRDYGYTF
16,TRBV4-3,TRBD2,TRBJ2-5,NA,TGCGCCAGCAGCCAAGAGATAGCGGGAGGCTCGGAGACCCAGTACTTC,CASSQEIAGGSETQYF
16,TRBV7-2,NA,TRBJ2-7,many,TGTGCCAGCAGCTTTCATCAAGCTTCTAAAGGCTACGAGCAGTACTTC,CASSFHQASKGYEQYF
13,TRBV3-1,NA,TRBJ1-2,many,TGTGCCAGCAGCCGAGACAATTTGGGCGGCTACACCTTC,CASSRDNLGGYTF
19,TRBV4-3,NA,TRBJ2-1,many,TGCGCCAGCAGCCAAGAATCTCGAGGAGTTAGTCTCCCGCGCAATGAGCAGTTCTTC,CASSQESRGVSLPRNEQFF
16,TRBV27,TRBD2,TRBJ2-7,many,TGTGCCAGCAGTTTAACGGGCCTAGCGGTCGCCTACGAGCAGTACTTC,CASSLTGLAVAYEQYF
17,TRBV15,NA,TRBJ1-5,many,TGTGCCACCAGCAGAGATTGGAGCGTTGCGAGCAATCAGCCCCAGCATTTT,CATSRDWSVASNQPQHF
16,TRBV5-1,TRBD2,TRBJ2-3,few,TGCGCCAGCAGCCCAAAGTCAGGGACTAGCCCAGATACGCAGTATTTT,CASSPKSGTSPDTQYF
12,TRBV18,NA,TRBJ2-2,NA,TGTGCCAGCTCACTCAGCGGGCGGGAGCTGTTTTTT,CASSLSGRELFF
15,TRBV6-2/TRBV6-3,TRBD2,TRBJ2-7,NA,TGTGCCAGCAGCTTCGGGACTAGCGGGGTCTACGAGCAGTACTTC,CASSFGTSGVYEQYF
13,TRBV20-1,NA,TRBJ2-1,many,TGCAGTGCTAGAGTATGGTCAGACAATGAGCAGTTCTTC,CSARVWSDNEQFF
13,TRBV11-2,NA,TRBJ2-3,many,TGTGCCAGCAGCTTAGGTGTCGGGGGTACGCAGTATTTT,CASSLGVGGTQYF
16,TRBV5-5,NA,TRBJ1-3,many,TGTGCCAGCAGCTTGCAAGTTCGGTCCTCTGGAAACACCATATATTTT,CASSLQVRSSGNTIYF
16,TRBV28,TRBD2,TRBJ2-1,many,TGTGCCAGCAGTGCACGACTAGCGGGATCCTACAATGAGCAGTTCTTC,CASSARLAGSYNEQFF